Below, 6 T cell receptor beta chains from the same sample are listed, as sequenced in a study of vaccination and CD4 T cells after COVID-19. Treatment of the sample: approximately nine-day PBMC culture with coronavirus spike peptide pools or control peptides (ViraFEST assay). Cultured CD4+ T-cell DNA underwent Oncomine TCR Beta short-read sequencing. TCRdb itself ran the PCR reads through MiXCR, one entry per CDR3 protein. The sample includes about 20,000 distinct CDR3 sequences, approximately 52% seen only once; the top ten take 8% to 10%. Their specific antigens are unknown. Sequencing was carried out using CD4+ T cells from blood, cultured in vitro. Receptors originate from a human donor who had recovered from COVID-19.

In nucleotides, the CDR3 is TGTGCCAGCAGCGCCCCGACGGGGAAGGCCATGAACACTGAAGCTTTCTTT. As protein: CASSAPTGKAMNTEAFF. The chain couples TRBV7-2 to TRBJ1-1, with D unresolved. The CDR3 is 17 amino acids. Germline CDR1 SGHTA, CDR2 FQGNSA. V was pared by 5 bases and J by 0 bases, with 19 bases between.

This CDR3 is CASNGGWGETQYF. Written as DNA, the CDR3 is TGTGCCAGCAACGGCGGATGGGGGGAGACCCAGTACTTC. The genes are TRBV6-2 or TRBV6-3 and TRBJ2-5; D may correspond to TRBD1 or TRBD2 (5 bases each). Germline V gene data show CDR1 as MNHEY and CDR2 as SVGEGT. This CDR3 comprises 13 residues. Between the trimmed V and J ends, which lost 7 bases and 5 bases, there was a span of 14 bases.

This clonotype was observed a few times. This chain joins TRBV7-9 and TRBJ2-3; 9 positions match TRBD2. The CDR3 has 16 amino acids. V lost 2 bases, J lost 6 bases, and 9 bases stayed unmatched. CDR1 and CDR2 from the germline V gene are SEHNR and FQNEAQ (reference sequence). The CDR3 DNA sequence: TGTGCCAGCAGCTTAAGCCTAGCGGGAACATCGGATACGCAGTATTTT. Translated, it gives CASSLSLAGTSDTQYF.

The rearrangement joins TRBV20-1 to TRBJ2-5, with 8 nucleotides matching TRBD1. V gave up 1 base and J gave up 4 bases; unmatched junction bases: 8. The CDR3 extends over 15 amino acids. The germline V gene has CDR1 DFQATT and CDR2 SNEGSKA (reference sequence). The CDR3 sequence is CSARVSDRGLETQYF. The CDR3 bases are TGCAGTGCTAGAGTATCAGACAGGGGATTAGAGACCCAGTACTTC.

CDR3 nucleotide sequence: TGTGCCAGCAGTTTAGCAGGGCGGGCCTATGGCTACACCTTC. Amino acids: CASSLAGRAYGYTF. The V gene is TRBV27, the J gene TRBJ1-2, with TRBD1 as a possible D gene (5 bases). The V gene's germline CDR1 is MNHEY and CDR2 SMNVEV (reference sequence). The length of the CDR3 is 14 residues. V was shortened by 2 bases and J by 4 bases, with 11 bases between the two germline ends.

This clonotype was observed a few times. The chain's CDR3 is CSARQGSAGLGETQYF. CDR3 nucleotides: TGCAGTGCTAGACAGGGGTCGGCGGGGCTGGGGGAGACCCAGTACTTC. The V gene is TRBV20-1, the J gene TRBJ2-5; either TRBD1 or TRBD2 may fit D (6 bases each). Trimming removed 2 bases at V and 5 bases at J, with 21 bases between. Germline V CDR1 and CDR2: DFQATT, SNEGSKA (reference sequence). The CDR3 length is 16 residues.